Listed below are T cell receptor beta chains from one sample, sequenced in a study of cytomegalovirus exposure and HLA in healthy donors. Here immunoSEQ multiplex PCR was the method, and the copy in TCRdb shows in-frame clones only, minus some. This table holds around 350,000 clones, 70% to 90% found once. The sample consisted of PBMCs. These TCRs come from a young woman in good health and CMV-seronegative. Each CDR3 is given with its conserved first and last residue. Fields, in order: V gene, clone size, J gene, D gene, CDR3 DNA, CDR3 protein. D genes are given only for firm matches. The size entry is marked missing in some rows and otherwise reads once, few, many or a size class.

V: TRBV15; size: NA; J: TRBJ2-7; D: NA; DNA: TGTGCCACCTCCCTGAAACGGGGAGCCTACGAGCAGTACTTC; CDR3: CATSLKRGAYEQYF
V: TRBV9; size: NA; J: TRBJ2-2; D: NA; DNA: TGTGCCAGCAGCGTAGCCGGACTCCACACCGGGGAGCTGTTTTTT; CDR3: CASSVAGLHTGELFF
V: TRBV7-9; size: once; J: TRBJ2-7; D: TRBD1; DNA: TGTGCCAGCAGCTTATATGATGGGACAGGATCCTACGAGCAGTACTTC; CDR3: CASSLYDGTGSYEQYF
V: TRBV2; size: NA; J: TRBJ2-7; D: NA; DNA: TGTGCCAGCAGCGTCCCGGGCCGAGCCACGGACTTCCGCTACGAGCAGTACTTC; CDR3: CASSVPGRATDFRYEQYF
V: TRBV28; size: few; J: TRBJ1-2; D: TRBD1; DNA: TGTGCGACCGGGACAGGGGCCCTCTATGGCTACACCTTC; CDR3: CATGTGALYGYTF
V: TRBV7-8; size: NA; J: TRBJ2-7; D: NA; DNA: TGTGCCAGCAGCTCTGACTACTCCTACGAGCAGTACTTC; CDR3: CASSSDYSYEQYF
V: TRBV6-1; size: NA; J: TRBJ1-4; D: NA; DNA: TGTGCCAGCAGTGCCCGGAGAGAGTTGGAGGTGAATGAAAAACTGTTTTTT; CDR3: CASSARRELEVNEKLFF
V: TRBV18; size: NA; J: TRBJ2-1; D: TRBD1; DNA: TGTGCCAGCTCCATTGAGTCCGGGACAGAATACAATGAGCAGTTCTTC; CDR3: CASSIESGTEYNEQFF
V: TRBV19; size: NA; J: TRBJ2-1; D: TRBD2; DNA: TGTGCCTCCCCCCCGAGCGGGGTAAGCTCCTACAATGAGCAGTTCTTC; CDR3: CASPPSGVSSYNEQFF
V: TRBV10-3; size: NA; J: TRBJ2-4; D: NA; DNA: TGTGCCATCAGTGAGATTGTGGGGAGGAGGGATCAGTACTTC; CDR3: CAISEIVGRRDQYF
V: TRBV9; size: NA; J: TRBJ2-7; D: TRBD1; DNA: TGTGCCAGCAGCCCAGGGGGACGCGGAAACGAGCAGTACTTC; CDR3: CASSPGGRGNEQYF
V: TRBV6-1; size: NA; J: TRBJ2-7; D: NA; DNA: TGTGCCAGCAGTTTCAGCGGTGGCCCCTACGAGCAGTACTTC; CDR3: CASSFSGGPYEQYF
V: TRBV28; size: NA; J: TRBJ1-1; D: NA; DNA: TGTGCCAGCAGTTTAGCGCACCTAGGACAGCGAAGGAACACTGAAGCTTTCTTT; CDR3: CASSLAHLGQRRNTEAFF
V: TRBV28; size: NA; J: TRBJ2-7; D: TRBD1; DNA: TGTGCCAGCAGTTTCCGTCCGGGACAGGGGACCTCCTACGAGCAGTACTTC; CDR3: CASSFRPGQGTSYEQYF
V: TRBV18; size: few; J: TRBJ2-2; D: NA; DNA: TGTGCCAGCCAACTTTCGAACACCGGGGAGCTGTTTTTT; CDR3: CASQLSNTGELFF
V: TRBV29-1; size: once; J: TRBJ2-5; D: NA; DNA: TGCAGCGTTGCCGTCCGGCGCGGGGTAGAGACCCAGTACTTC; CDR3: CSVAVRRGVETQYF
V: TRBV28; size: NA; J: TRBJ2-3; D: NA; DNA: TGTGCCAGCAGTTCGAGGGCCAGTACCACAGATACGCAGTATTTT; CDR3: CASSSRASTTDTQYF
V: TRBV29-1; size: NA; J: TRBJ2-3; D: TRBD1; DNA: TGCAGCGTTGAAGATAAGACAGGGTATACGCAGTATTTT; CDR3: CSVEDKTGYTQYF
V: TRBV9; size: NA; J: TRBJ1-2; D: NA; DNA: TGTGCCAGCAGCGTGGGCCAGAACTATGGCTACACCTTC; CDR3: CASSVGQNYGYTF
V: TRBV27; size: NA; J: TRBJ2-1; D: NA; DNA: TGTGCCAGCAGTCAGTACAATGAGCAGTTCTTC; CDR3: CASSQYNEQFF